This T cell receptor (beta chain) derives from a study of T cell responses to AZD1222 COVID-19 vaccine. V gave up 1 base and J gave up 9 bases; unmatched junction bases: 13. The CDR3 has 17 residues. Per germline, CDR1 MNHNS and CDR2 SASEGT. Sequencing was performed with immunoSEQ multiplex PCR; in TCRdb, only in-frame clones are kept and a portion is missing. The table lists under 150,000 clones, more than 85% of them singletons. This sequence was found in an adult in good health. The chain is built from TRBV6-1 and TRBJ1-5; TRBD1 agrees at 9 bases. The source material was peripheral blood, sampled on day 0 of AZD1222 vaccination. The CDR3 protein is CASSEVVGTGFQRPQHF. The DNA of the CDR3 is TGTGCCAGCAGTGAAGTAGTAGGGACAGGGTTTCAAAGGCCCCAGCATTTT.